The rows below give T cell receptor beta chains drawn from one sample of a study of shared clonotypes between healthy human individuals. Profiled with immunoSEQ multiplex PCR; TCRdb holds only in-frame clones, not every one. The table lists about 340,000 clones, around four fifths of them singletons. Source material: memory CD4+ T cells sorted from blood. Receptors originate from a man aged 25-45 years in good health. Each CDR3 is given with its conserved first and last residue. D genes are given only for firm matches. Size is omitted from some rows. Given values are once, few, many or a class for expanded clones.

>NA|TRBD1|TRBJ2-7|TRBV19
CASSRGIAYEQYF
TGTGCCAGTAGCAGGGGGATCGCCTACGAGCAGTACTTC
>NA|NA|TRBJ2-2|TRBV10-2
CASSVYTGELFF
TGCGCCAGCAGTGTATACACCGGGGAGCTGTTTTTT
>NA|NA|TRBJ1-4|TRBV9
CASSPNTGTEKLFF
TGTGCCAGCAGCCCCAATACAGGGACCGAAAAACTGTTTTTT
>NA|TRBD1|TRBJ2-4|TRBV5-1
CASSSTGDFGNIQYF
TGCGCCAGCAGCTCTACAGGGGATTTTGGAAACATTCAGTACTTC
>NA|TRBD2|TRBJ2-1|TRBV6-1
CASRAGATYNEQFF
TGTGCCAGCAGAGCGGGAGCAACCTACAATGAGCAGTTCTTC
>few|NA|TRBJ2-3|TRBV11-2
CASSFGLADGTDTQYF
TGTGCCAGCAGCTTTGGCCTAGCTGATGGGACAGATACGCAGTATTTT
>few|NA|TRBJ2-1|TRBV11-1
CASSSLVYNEQFF
TGTGCCAGCAGCTCCCTGGTCTACAATGAGCAGTTCTTC
>few|NA|TRBJ2-1|TRBV11-3
CASSLRGSYEQFF
TGTGCCAGCAGCTTACGGGGGAGTTATGAGCAGTTCTTC
>NA|NA|TRBJ2-2|TRBV6-5
CASSYSLALTGELFF
TGTGCCAGCAGTTACTCCCTAGCGCTCACCGGGGAGCTGTTTTTT
>NA|TRBD2|TRBJ2-1|TRBV14
CASSQLTSGRNEQFF
TGTGCCAGCAGCCAACTGACTAGCGGGAGGAATGAGCAGTTCTTC
>NA|NA|TRBJ1-6|TRBV5-5
CASSLGSSYNSPLHF
TGTGCCAGCAGCTTGGGCAGCTCCTATAATTCACCCCTCCACTTT
>NA|NA|TRBJ2-1|TRBV11-2
CASSREAGYNEQFF
TGTGCCAGCAGCCGCGAGGCGGGGTACAATGAGCAGTTCTTC
>NA|NA|TRBJ2-2|TRBV16
CASSYQQAGNTGELFF
TGTGCCAGCAGCTATCAACAGGCAGGGAACACCGGGGAGCTGTTTTTT
>NA|NA|TRBJ2-5|TRBV15
CATSRKGALGETQYF
TGTGCCACCAGCAGAAAAGGGGCGTTGGGGGAGACCCAGTACTTC
>NA|NA|TRBJ2-3|TRBV19
CASSIGLPTDTQYF
TGTGCCAGTAGTATAGGTCTACCCACAGATACGCAGTATTTT
>NA|NA|TRBJ2-7|TRBV7-9
CASSLHREHEQYF
TGTGCCAGCAGCTTACACAGGGAACACGAGCAGTACTTC
>NA|NA|TRBJ2-1|TRBV5-1
CASSLVGQRTYNEQFF
TGCGCCAGCAGCTTGGTCGGCCAGCGGACCTACAATGAGCAGTTCTTC
>few|TRBD2|TRBJ2-3|TRBV18
CASSMTSDTQYF
TGTGCCAGCTCGATGACTAGCGATACGCAGTATTTT
>NA|NA|TRBJ1-1|TRBV6-1
CASSGTLGSGEAFF
TGTGCCAGCAGTGGGACCCTCGGGTCAGGGGAAGCTTTCTTT
>NA|NA|TRBJ2-7|TRBV5-6
CASSLDRLAYEQYF
TGTGCCAGCAGCTTAGACAGGCTAGCCTACGAGCAGTACTTC
>NA|NA|TRBJ2-1|TRBV7-9
CATHRASSYNEQFF
TGTGCCACCCATAGGGCGAGCTCCTACAATGAGCAGTTCTTC
>NA|TRBD2|TRBJ2-1|TRBV28
CASSRTSWYNEQFF
TGTGCCAGCAGTAGGACTAGCTGGTACAATGAGCAGTTCTTC
>NA|NA|TRBJ2-2|TRBV14
CASSQFLNTGELFF
TGTGCCAGCAGCCAGTTCCTAAACACCGGGGAGCTGTTTTTT
>many|TRBD1|TRBJ1-2|TRBV19
CASSSTGGNYGYTF
TGTGCCAGTAGTTCAACAGGGGGAAACTATGGCTACACCTTC